This T cell receptor beta chain stems from a study of T cells after yellow fever vaccination. 5'RACE template switching added a universal primer site and UMIs to TCR cDNA. TCRdb analysed the 5' RACE reads with MiXCR anew, one entry per CDR3 protein. The table records 500,000 to 650,000 distinct CDR3 sequences, roughly 12% of them present only once. This CDR3 has 13 amino acids. Germline CDR1 is SNHLY and CDR2 is FYNNEI. V was cut by 6 bases and J by 6 bases, with 11 bases left in between. This rearrangement joins TRBV2 to TRBJ2-2; D ambiguous. The source of this sequence is a man aged 25 to 40 who received the YFV17D yellow fever vaccine. Sequences were derived from PBMCs, sampled on the day of the yellow fever booster vaccination. The CDR3 DNA is TGTGCCAGCAGGCTACTTATTTCCGGGGAGCTGTTTTTT. The encoded protein is CASRLLISGELFF.